This T cell receptor (beta chain) emerged from a study of human T cells and chemical hapten exposure (TCRdb year 2021). Regarding the study in general: For sensitization, 2% DPC in acetone was applied to a roughly 2 cm by roughly 2 cm area of upper inner arm skin. Throughout the approximately 25-week study period, patients were also given weekly therapeutic DPC doses on the scalp. Patch testing was done on the upper back using Finn chambers containing 0.01% DPC, and results were scored after 6 days according to International Contact Dermatitis Research Group standards. Most of the patients in the cohort were female, and the cohort covered alopecia areata with under or over 50% scalp involvement, alopecia totalis and alopecia universalis. The libraries were sequenced as a pool, and the TCR yield per sample differed mostly because of small variations in library volumes within the pool. This study followed changes in the peripheral blood TCR repertoire in vivo during primary and secondary sensitization of alopecia patients to the hapten diphenylcyclopropenone (DPC). Blood was sampled from patients pre-sensitization (week 0) and at 2, 6 and about 24 weeks after DPC sensitization. Nearly 30 alopecia patients gave blood for TCR sequencing at one to four time points (pre-sensitization, 2, 6 and 24 weeks).

The sample's time point label, decoded: patch test 2, 6 weeks after DPC sensitization. What the treatment or condition label conveys for this sample: therapeutic diphenylcyclopropenone sensitization with weekly scalp DPC. Blood at each patch-test visit was drawn before the patch test was applied. Patients were eligible if aged 18 to 70, diagnosed with alopecia and judged suitable for DPC therapy, and pregnant patients were excluded. Total RNA was extracted from unfractionated whole blood that had been collected in Tempus Blood RNA tubes. Here is what the overall study found, with its caveats: Patch test score correlated positively with the number of PT1 expanded TCRs, reaching significance at thresholds 8, 16 and 32 but not at 4. Because all patients had alopecia, a presumed autoimmune disease, the immune response of the patients might differ from that of healthy individuals. The number of TCRs above 1 in 1000 frequency did not change with DPC sensitization; there was no evidence of global repertoire structure alterations. Repeated subsampling changed both the strength of the expansion versus patch-test correlation and the threshold at which the correlation became significant. Significantly more large CDR3 similarity clusters were formed by expanded TCRs than by pre-sensitization or healthy control sets, consistent with antigen-driven responses.

Library generation was performed with RACE. The sequencer listed for this sample is NextSeq 500. Library preparation attached unique molecular identifiers to individual cDNA molecules for quantitative, reproducible TCR counting. For every blood RNA sample, sequencing covered both the TCR alpha and TCR beta chains. Per the authors' processing: Samples had a median of roughly 98,000 TCRs, with a range from about 23,224 to 700,000. The Decombinator software suite was used to annotate V, J and CDR3 in the TCR reads. To make PS versus PT1 abundance plots, every sample was subsampled to the same number of TCRs (28,000). Expanded TCRs were defined as absent before sensitization and observed at least eight times at the 2-week time point. TCRdb took the public reads, trimmed them with fastp at Q25, ran MiXCR for clone calling and kept in-frame beta chains. CDR3 protein duplicates are merged, each entry listing the most common genes and DNA. TCRdb, rather than the study authors, made the V and J calls. The sample table records around 99,000 distinct CDR3 sequences; 9.5% to 12% of these occur just once. About 2% of the sample lies in the top ten.

According to the germline V gene, CDR1 reads SGHTA and CDR2 reads FQGNSA. Reading from cysteine to phenylalanine, the CDR3 counts 18 amino acids. Only the CDR3 DNA is retained, 54 bases long and in frame from the first base. The germline V and J ends show losses of 3 bases and 8 bases respectively, and no gene match explains 18 bases of the junction. Comments on this clonotype: This clone's antigen is unknown. Per-nucleotide qualities are absent, and no much larger clonotype sits a single base away.

This TCR came from a man between 35 and 55 years old with alopecia areata. Some clones in this sample may be carry-over from other donors' samples. This material consisted of whole blood, taken in connection with sensitization to the hapten diphenylcyclopropenone (DPC). The chain uses TRBV7-2 and TRBJ2-1; TRBD2 aligns with 8 central bases. The CDR3 protein: CASSFYPPGTRDRDEQFF. The nucleotides are TGTGCCAGCAGCTTTTACCCCCCCGGGACTAGGGATCGAGATGAGCAGTTCTTC.